This entry lists 25 T cell receptor beta chains sequenced from one sample in a study of blood T cell repertoires in COVID-19. Assay used: immunoSEQ multiplex PCR; TCRdb lists only in-frame clones, some missing. The table includes 100,000 to 150,000 clones, 85% detected once. Sample: peripheral blood. These receptor sequences come from a man older than 75 with active or convalescent COVID-19.

The chain couples TRBV7-2 to TRBJ2-3; D is unresolved. The V end lost 2 bases, the J end lost 6 bases, and 9 bases lay between the germline ends. The germline V gene encodes CDR1 SGHTA and CDR2 FQGNSA. This CDR3 is 13 amino acids long. Here the CDR3 reads CASSLSRSDTQYF. The CDR3 DNA is TGTGCCAGCAGCTTAAGCCGGTCGGATACGCAGTATTTT.

This clone was observed once. This chain links TRBV6-5 with TRBJ2-5, with D possibly TRBD1 on 6 matching bases. Deletions cut 3 bases from V and 5 bases from J, with 19 bases between. The CDR3 has 16 residues. The V gene's germline CDR1 is MNHEY and CDR2 SVGAGI. The CDR3 coding sequence is TGTGCCAGCAGTTATGGACAGTTAGGGGTCGGGGAGACCCAGTACTTC. This translates into CASSYGQLGVGETQYF.

This clone showed up just once. The chain joins TRBV11-2 to TRBJ2-7, with D tentatively TRBD2 (6 bases). The CDR3 runs 13 residues. From germline, CDR1 is SGHAT and CDR2 FQNNGV. Trimming pared 3 bases from V and 2 bases from J, leaving 8 bases between. As DNA, the CDR3 is TGTGCCAGCAGCTTTCCGGGGGCCTACGAGCAGTACTTC. Translating it yields CASSFPGAYEQYF.

This chain connects TRBV6-4 to TRBJ1-1; 10 nucleotides align to TRBD1. The CDR3 runs 17 residues. Per the germline V gene, CDR1 is MRHNA and CDR2 is SNTAGT. V was pared by 4 bases and J by 0 bases, with 8 bases of the junction left unmatched. The CDR3 nucleotides are TGTGCCAGCAGTGGGCGGACAGGGGGTCCGATGAACACTGAAGCTTTCTTT. Its translation is CASSGRTGGPMNTEAFF.

The V and J genes are TRBV10-3 and TRBJ2-5; no definite D call. Germline V CDR1 and CDR2: ENHRY, SYGVKD. V lost 3 bases to trimming and J lost 3 bases, with 5 bases between them. This CDR3 contains 12 residues. CDR3 DNA sequence: TGTGCCATCAGTGAACACGAAGAGACCCAGTACTTC. It codes for CAISEHEETQYF.

The gene calls are TRBV11-2 and TRBJ2-7; D not resolved. Between the trimmed V and J ends, which lost 5 bases and 2 bases, there was a span of 13 bases. Germline CDR1 reads SGHAT; CDR2 reads FQNNGV. The CDR3 loop spans 14 amino acids. The CDR3 DNA follows: TGTGCCAGCAGCCCAGCGCGATCCACCTACGAGCAGTACTTC. The encoded protein is CASSPARSTYEQYF.

This clone was seen a single time. The chain uses TRBV6-4 and TRBJ1-4; D gene uncertain. The V end lost 4 bases, the J end lost 6 bases, and 9 bases lay between the germline ends. The CDR3 totals 13 residues. Germline lookup yields CDR1 MRHNA and CDR2 SNTAGT. The CDR3 sequence is CASSVNSHEKLFF. For the CDR3, the DNA is TGTGCCAGCAGTGTAAACAGCCATGAAAAACTGTTTTTT.

The chain has TRBV29-1 and TRBJ1-2; unclear D gene. Germline CDR1 is SQVTM and CDR2 is ANQGSEA. Trimming took off 4 bases at V and 8 bases at J, with 14 bases between the two ends. The length of the CDR3 is 12 residues. CDR3 sequence reads: CSVVPDNGGYTF. For the CDR3, the DNA is TGCAGCGTTGTACCCGATAACGGGGGCTACACCTTC.

The count of this clone is one. This rearrangement joins TRBV9 to TRBJ2-3; 8 bases fit TRBD1. CDR1 and CDR2 from the germline V gene are SGDLS and YYNGEE. The CDR3 is made up of 17 amino acids. The V segment lost 4 bases and the J segment 3 bases; nucleotides outside the gene matches: 13. CDR3 in DNA: TGTGCCAGCAGCTCCCCCGGGGGCAGGGGGCGGACAGATACGCAGTATTTT. Its translation is CASSSPGGRGRTDTQYF.

This rearrangement joins TRBV6-5 to TRBJ2-3; TRBD1 matches 7 bases. CDR1 and CDR2 from the germline V gene are MNHEY and SVGAGI. This CDR3 spans 15 amino acids. The trim removed 6 bases at V and 0 bases at J, leaving 6 bases unmatched. Here the CDR3 reads CASRPGQLSTDTQYF. In DNA, the CDR3 is TGTGCCAGCAGACCGGGACAGCTTAGCACAGATACGCAGTATTTT.

This chain joins TRBV7-9 and TRBJ1-1; D is ambiguous. The V end lost 4 bases, the J end lost 2 bases, and 5 bases lay between the germline ends. Germline values: CDR1 SEHNR, CDR2 FQNEAQ (reference sequence). This CDR3 is built from 12 residues. CDR3: CASSSQNTEAFF. CDR3 DNA: TGTGCCAGCAGCTCCCAAAACACTGAAGCTTTCTTT.

The chain links TRBV18 to TRBJ2-2, with D uncertain. Germline CDR1 reads KGHSH; CDR2 reads LQKENI. The CDR3 spans 15 residues. The V end was cut by 3 bases, the J end by 3 bases, with 11 bases between. This chain's CDR3 is CASSPPVRDTGELFF. CDR3 coding DNA: TGTGCCAGCTCACCCCCCGTACGGGACACCGGGGAGCTGTTTTTT.

The J gene is TRBJ1-2, the V gene TRBV19; 11 nucleotides line up with TRBD1. This CDR3 spans 15 amino acids. Germline V gene sequence: CDR1 LNHDA, CDR2 SQIVND (reference sequence). Losses at the gene ends were 8 bases for V and 6 bases for J; bases not matched to a gene: 11. The CDR3 here is CASSDRGRASDGYTF. DNA of the CDR3: TGTGCCAGTTCGGACAGGGGGCGTGCATCAGATGGCTACACCTTC.

This sequence joins TRBV20-1 and TRBJ1-5; no clear D gene. From germline, CDR1 is DFQATT and CDR2 SNEGSKA (reference sequence). The CDR3 consists of 11 residues. Deletions cut 3 bases from V and 4 bases from J, with 4 bases between. This chain's CDR3 is CSASANQPQHF. DNA of the CDR3: TGCAGTGCTAGTGCGAATCAGCCCCAGCATTTT.

The chain recombines TRBV3-1 (or the pseudogene TRBV3-2) with TRBJ2-7, with TRBD1 as a possible D gene (5 bases). The V gene lost 4 bases and the J gene lost 4 bases, with 5 bases spanning the gap. CDR3 length equals 11 residues. Looked up from germline, CDR1 is LGHDT and CDR2 is YNNKEL (reference sequence). DNA for the CDR3: TGTGCCAGCAGCCGACAGTACGAGCAGTACTTC. It yields the protein CASSRQYEQYF.

V usage is TRBV20-1 and J usage is TRBJ1-6, with D unclear. Trimming left V 3 bases short and J 7 bases short, with 7 bases between. CDR1 is DFQATT, CDR2 SNEGSKA, per germline (reference sequence). This CDR3 is 12 amino acids long. CDR3 DNA sequence: TGCAGTGCTAGTTTCAGGAATTCACCCCTCCACTTT. Amino acids: CSASFRNSPLHF.

The chain joins TRBV11-2 to TRBJ1-5; TRBD1 might be the D (5 bases). The V gene lost 5 bases and the J gene lost 3 bases, with 8 bases spanning the gap. CDR1 is SGHAT, CDR2 FQNNGV, per germline. The CDR3 is 13 residues long. This CDR3 reads CASSRQYNQPQHF. The CDR3 coding sequence is TGTGCCAGCAGCCGACAGTACAATCAGCCCCAGCATTTT.

The CDR3 here is CASSIGLAGGTDTQYF. Written as DNA, the CDR3 is TGTGCCAGCAGCATCGGACTAGCGGGAGGCACAGATACGCAGTATTTT. The V call is TRBV7-7, the J call TRBJ2-3; 13 bases are shared with TRBD2. The CDR3 loop spans 16 amino acids. Germline assignment: CDR1 SSHAT and CDR2 FNYEAQ (reference sequence). With 5 bases clipped from V and 1 base from J, the junction kept 3 bases outside the gene matches.

The rearrangement links TRBV9 to TRBJ2-1, with 11 bases that match TRBD2. V lost 3 bases, J lost 4 bases, and 18 bases stayed unmatched. Germline-derived CDR1 and CDR2 are SGDLS and YYNGEE. This CDR3 is 20 amino acids long. This CDR3 reads CASSGFKEPGTSGFYNEQFF. The CDR3 nucleotides are TGTGCCAGCAGCGGCTTTAAGGAACCGGGGACTAGCGGTTTTTACAATGAGCAGTTCTTC.

The J gene is TRBJ2-7, the V gene TRBV10-3; D gene ambiguous. The germline V gene encodes CDR1 ENHRY and CDR2 SYGVKD. The CDR3 sequence is 12 residues long. The V and J ends lost 0 bases and 5 bases respectively, with 5 bases between them. CDR3 in amino acids: CAISESQNEQYF. The CDR3 DNA is TGTGCCATCAGTGAGTCACAGAACGAGCAGTACTTC.

This chain joins TRBV5-5 and TRBJ2-1, with 9 nucleotides matching TRBD1. The CDR3 totals 16 residues. Per the germline V gene, CDR1 is SGHKS and CDR2 is YYEKEE (reference sequence). After removal of 7 bases from V and 4 bases from J, the junction contained 12 bases not matched to a gene. CDR3 loop: CASVPGQGAGYNEQFF. The DNA of the CDR3 is TGTGCCAGCGTCCCGGGACAGGGAGCGGGGTACAATGAGCAGTTCTTC. Filled out from reference TRBV5-5 and TRBJ2-1, the complete variable domain reads DAGVTQSPTHLIKTRGQQVTLRCSPISGHKSVSWYQQVLGQGPQFIFQYYEKEERGRGNFPDRFSARQFPNYSSELNVNALLLGDSALYLCASVPGQGAGYNEQFFGPGTRLTVL.

The table lists this clone with a count of one. The rearrangement uses TRBV25-1 and TRBJ1-1, with D uncertain. The CDR3 totals 12 residues. Germline CDR1 is MGHDK and CDR2 is SYGVNS. V dropped 8 bases and J dropped 2 bases, with 9 bases sitting between them. The CDR3 bases are TGTGCCAGCGTCGAGGGAAACACTGAAGCTTTCTTT. It yields the protein CASVEGNTEAFF.

This sequence joins TRBV6-5 and TRBJ1-1; 8 nucleotides line up with TRBD1. Germline trimming cut 5 bases from V and 5 bases from J; bases unmatched to any gene: 7. Germline CDR1 is MNHEY and CDR2 is SVGAGI. This CDR3 is 14 amino acids long. The DNA for the CDR3 is TGTGCCAGCAGTATTACAGGGGGACGGACTGAAGCTTTCTTT. Translated, it gives CASSITGGRTEAFF.

This sequence joins TRBV5-1 and TRBJ1-3, with a possible D match to TRBD1 (6 bases). Germline CDR1 SGHRS, CDR2 YFSETQ. The CDR3 covers 15 residues. V lost 4 bases to trimming and J lost 2 bases, with 13 bases between them. Here the CDR3 DNA reads TGCGCCAGCAGCCCAGACAGGTCCCCTGGAAACACCATATATTTT. Its protein is CASSPDRSPGNTIYF.

The genes are TRBV6-1 and TRBJ2-7; D is possibly TRBD1 (8 bases). The germline V and J ends were trimmed by 3 bases and 2 bases, with 11 bases remaining between them. The CDR3 runs 14 residues. Germline CDR1 and CDR2: MNHNS and SASEGT. The CDR3 DNA reads as TGTGCCAGCAGTGACACAGGGGGGGCCTACGAGCAGTACTTC. Residues: CASSDTGGAYEQYF.